These 29 T cell receptor beta chains were all obtained from the same sample, sequenced in a study of cytomegalovirus exposure and HLA in healthy donors. With 60 Vbeta and 13 Jbeta primers, the PCR was carried out. Some clones are missing from TCRdb's copy, which holds only in-frame ones; the method was immunoSEQ multiplex PCR. The sample has 150,000 or so clones, 78% seen once. Sequencing used PBMCs. These receptors originate from a female donor in good health and CMV-seronegative.

The rearrangement uses TRBV6-6 and TRBJ1-4; D gene uncertain. V shed 4 bases and J shed 8 bases, with 11 bases lying between them. The germline V gene encodes CDR1 MNHNY and CDR2 SVGAGI (reference sequence). The CDR3 is 13 amino acids. The CDR3 reads CASSFETGEKLFF. Written as DNA, the CDR3 is TGTGCCAGCAGTTTCGAGACTGGAGAAAAACTGTTTTTT.

The chain links TRBV5-1 to TRBJ2-3, with D perhaps matching TRBD2 (5 bases). CDR3 length equals 15 residues. Germline CDR1 is SGHRS and CDR2 is YFSETQ. Deletions cut 0 bases from V and 0 bases from J, with 8 bases between. The chain's CDR3 is CASSLDPSSTDTQYF. For the CDR3, the DNA is TGCGCCAGCAGCTTGGACCCTAGCAGCACAGATACGCAGTATTTT.

This chain uses TRBV7-3 with TRBJ2-2; TRBD2 matches 8 bases. V shed 2 bases, J shed 1 base, and the junction held 9 bases outside the gene matches. Germline V CDR1 and CDR2: SGHTA, FQGTGA. The CDR3 covers 18 residues. The CDR3 region is CASSLGRRLARNTGELFF. CDR3 nucleotide sequence: TGTGCCAGCAGCTTAGGGCGTCGACTAGCGCGGAACACCGGGGAGCTGTTTTTT. The full variable domain, its missing parts supplied by reference TRBV7-3 and TRBJ2-2, is GAGVSQTPSNKVTEKGKYVELRCDPISGHTALYWYRQSLGQGPEFLIYFQGTGAADDSGLPNDRFFAVRPEGSVSTLKIQRTERGDSAVYLCASSLGRRLARNTGELFFGEGSRLTVL.

The V gene is TRBV28, the J gene TRBJ1-3; D gene ambiguous. The CDR3 totals 15 residues. Germline loops: CDR1 MDHEN, CDR2 SYDVKM. With 2 bases removed from V and 0 bases from J, the gap between germline ends came to 8 bases. The CDR3 sequence is CASSLLPSSGNTIYF. The CDR3 DNA follows: TGTGCCAGCAGTTTACTCCCGAGCTCTGGAAACACCATATATTTT.

The J gene is TRBJ2-1, the V gene TRBV30, with 11 positions matching TRBD1. The germline gives CDR1 GTSNPN, CDR2 SVGIG (reference sequence). J lost 8 bases, V lost 8 bases, and 5 bases had no gene match. The CDR3 covers 12 residues. In nucleotides, the CDR3 is TGTGCCAGGACGGACAGGGGGCATGAGCAGTTCTTC. This sequence encodes CARTDRGHEQFF.

This clone was observed a handful of times. CDR3 in DNA: TGTGCCAGCAGTTGGGCGGGACCAACGACCGGGGAGCTGTTTTTT. It translates to CASSWAGPTTGELFF. The chain has TRBV28 and TRBJ2-2; weak D call: TRBD2 (6 bases). V lost 4 bases to trimming and J lost 5 bases, with 14 bases between them. CDR3 length: 15 amino acids. CDR1 is MDHEN, CDR2 SYDVKM, per germline.

CDR3 DNA: TGTGCCAGCAGCCCCCGGAGGGCAGAGCAGTTCTTC. It is translated as CASSPRRAEQFF. The chain has TRBV7-9 and TRBJ2-1, with D perhaps matching TRBD2 (6 bases). Germline V gene lookup returns CDR1 SEHNR and CDR2 FQNEAQ (reference sequence). Trimming stripped 5 bases from V and 10 bases from J, with 12 bases between. The CDR3 consists of 12 residues.

The chain joins TRBV10-3 to TRBJ2-1, with 12 bases identical to TRBD2. Germline V gene sequence: CDR1 ENHRY, CDR2 SYGVKD. V was pared by 2 bases and J by 8 bases, with 7 bases of the junction left unmatched. This CDR3 is built from 16 residues. The CDR3 protein is CAISEPSGRAMDEQFF. CDR3 nucleotide sequence: TGTGCCATCAGTGAGCCTAGCGGGAGGGCCATGGATGAGCAGTTCTTC.

The J gene is TRBJ1-5, the V gene TRBV6-4; D is unresolved. Trimming stripped 2 bases from V and 2 bases from J, with 16 bases between. Germline CDR1 reads MRHNA; CDR2 reads SNTAGT. The CDR3 has 17 amino acids. Here the CDR3 reads CASSDRPTARGNQPQHF. CDR3 DNA sequence: TGTGCCAGCAGTGACCGGCCTACGGCGAGGGGCAATCAGCCCCAGCATTTT.

The CDR3 protein is CASTPSGTGTYGYTF. DNA of the CDR3: TGTGCCAGTACCCCCTCCGGGACAGGGACCTATGGCTACACCTTC. The chain couples TRBV19 to TRBJ1-2, with TRBD1 matching 9 bases. The CDR3 covers 15 residues. Germline CDR1 LNHDA, CDR2 SQIVND (reference sequence). Trimming took 7 bases from V and 4 from J; bases not matched to a gene: 10.

This clone came up a few times. The rearrangement joins TRBV4-2 to TRBJ2-7; 14 bases line up with TRBD2. The length of the CDR3 is 18 residues. Germline lookup yields CDR1 LGHNA and CDR2 YNFKEQ. J lost 3 bases, V lost 9 bases, and 16 bases had no gene match. The CDR3: CAREVKGTSGRTLYEQYF. The CDR3 bases are TGTGCCAGGGAAGTAAAGGGGACTAGCGGGAGAACCCTCTACGAGCAGTACTTC.

This clone turned up a few times. This rearrangement joins TRBV4-1 to TRBJ1-3; TRBD1 might be the D (5 bases). Germline values: CDR1 MGHRA, CDR2 YSYEKL. Trimming removed 6 bases at V and 2 bases at J, with 11 bases between. This CDR3 has 14 residues. The CDR3 DNA is TGCGCCAGCAGAAGATGGGGGGCTGGAAACACCATATATTTT. This codes for CASRRWGAGNTIYF.

The V call is TRBV7-2, the J call TRBJ1-2; D not certain. The CDR3 is 13 amino acids. V dropped 3 bases and J dropped 2 bases, with 7 bases sitting between them. The V gene's germline CDR1 is SGHTA and CDR2 FQGNSA. This CDR3 is CASSFRGNYGYTF. CDR3 sequence (DNA): TGTGCCAGCAGCTTCCGAGGGAACTATGGCTACACCTTC.

The V gene is TRBV5-3, the J gene TRBJ2-7; 12 nucleotides align to TRBD2. TRBV5-3 is identified as an open reading frame with a role that is uncertain. J gave up 2 bases and V 0 bases, and 6 bases lay outside the gene matches. The CDR3 loop spans 17 amino acids. CDR3 bases: TGTGCCAGAAGCTTGGGCTCGCTAGCGGGAGGGGCCTACGAGCAGTACTTC. As protein: CARSLGSLAGGAYEQYF.

V usage is TRBV18 and J usage is TRBJ2-1; the D gene is possibly TRBD2 (6 bases). This CDR3 is built from 15 residues. V lost 2 bases to trimming and J lost 0 bases, with 8 bases between them. Germline lookup yields CDR1 KGHSH and CDR2 LQKENI. CDR3 amino acids: CASSPTTSSYNEQFF. CDR3 sequence (DNA): TGTGCCAGCTCACCAACGACTAGCTCCTACAATGAGCAGTTCTTC. The full variable domain, its missing parts supplied by reference TRBV18 and TRBJ2-1, is NAGVMQNPRHLVRRRGQEARLRCSPMKGHSHVYWYRQLPEEGLKFMVYLQKENIIDESGMPKERFSAEFPKEGPSILRIQQVVRGDSAAYFCASSPTTSSYNEQFFGPGTRLTVL.

The chain carries TRBV28 and TRBJ2-1; D is perhaps TRBD2 (5 bases). CDR1 MDHEN and CDR2 SYDVKM come from the germline V gene. This CDR3 comprises 12 residues. V lost 1 base and J lost 10, with 8 bases in between. CDR3 nucleotide sequence: TGTGCCAGCAGTTTATACACTAGGGAGCAGTTCTTC. It codes for CASSLYTREQFF.

CDR3 amino acids: CASSFSAGGDTEAFF. DNA for the CDR3: TGCGCCAGCAGCTTTTCAGCAGGCGGGGACACTGAAGCTTTCTTT. This sequence joins TRBV5-1 and TRBJ1-1; D gene uncertain. Trimming left V 2 bases short and J 3 bases short, with 14 bases between. The CDR3 extends over 15 amino acids. CDR1 and CDR2 (germline): SGHRS, YFSETQ. The full variable domain, completed using reference TRBV5-1 and TRBJ1-1, is KAGVTQTPRYLIKTRGQQVTLSCSPISGHRSVSWYQQTPGQGLQFLFEYFSETQRNKGNFPGRFSGRQFSNSRSEMNVSTLELGDSALYLCASSFSAGGDTEAFFGQGTRLTVV.

The CDR3 sequence: CASSFGQGVSNNYGYTF. The CDR3 DNA reads as TGCGCCAGCAGCTTCGGACAGGGAGTTTCGAATAACTATGGCTACACCTTC. This rearrangement joins TRBV5-1 to TRBJ1-2; 8 nucleotides align to TRBD1. V shed 2 bases, J shed 1 base, and the junction held 10 bases outside the gene matches. CDR1 is SGHRS, CDR2 YFSETQ, per germline. CDR3 length: 17 residues.

The sample holds a few counts of this clone. V usage is TRBV7-2 and J usage is TRBJ1-4; D perhaps matches TRBD1 (6 bases). Germline lookup yields CDR1 SGHTA and CDR2 FQGNSA. This CDR3 has 14 amino acids. V shed 5 bases and J shed 8 bases, with 15 bases lying between them. The CDR3 is CASSKAGEREKLFF. The CDR3 coding sequence is TGTGCCAGCAGCAAGGCAGGGGAAAGGGAAAAACTGTTTTTT.

This chain uses TRBV28 with TRBJ1-2; 7 bases map to TRBD1. Unmatched junction bases numbered 5, after V lost 6 bases and J lost 1 base. CDR3 length: 14 residues. Germline V gene data show CDR1 as MDHEN and CDR2 as SYDVKM. The CDR3 protein is CASSSGQSNYGYTF. The CDR3 DNA sequence: TGTGCCAGCAGCTCGGGACAGAGTAACTATGGCTACACCTTC.

The V and J genes are TRBV10-1 and TRBJ1-4; D is possibly TRBD1 (6 bases). This CDR3 is built from 14 residues. Germline V gene data show CDR1 as WNHNN and CDR2 as SYGVQD (reference sequence). Between the trimmed V and J ends, which lost 6 bases and 6 bases, there was a span of 14 bases. The CDR3 bases are TGCGCCAGCAGCCCGGGACATGTGGATGAAAAACTGTTTTTT. Its translation is CASSPGHVDEKLFF.

DNA for the CDR3: TGTGCCAGCAGCGTAAGCGGGGGGATCCAAGAGACCCAGTACTTC. This codes for CASSVSGGIQETQYF. The chain joins TRBV9 to TRBJ2-5, with 9 bases fitting TRBD2. The CDR3 has 15 amino acids. V lost 1 base to trimming and J lost 1 base; unmatched junction nucleotides: 2. Looked up from germline, CDR1 is SGDLS and CDR2 is YYNGEE.

The genes are TRBV6-6 and TRBJ2-2; D ambiguous. V lost 7 bases, J lost 0 bases, and 6 bases lay in between. Germline values: CDR1 MNHNY, CDR2 SVGAGI (reference sequence). The CDR3 is made up of 13 amino acids. CDR3 nucleotides: TGTGCCAGCAAATCATCGAACACCGGGGAGCTGTTTTTT. Amino acid sequence: CASKSSNTGELFF.

This chain uses TRBV7-8 with TRBJ2-7; possible D gene TRBD1, 7 bases. CDR3 length: 16 residues. Germline lookup yields CDR1 SGHVS and CDR2 FQNEAQ. Trimming shortened V by 1 base and J by 3 bases, and 16 bases separated the two germline ends. The CDR3 DNA reads as TGTGCCAGCAGCTTAGAATCCGGAGGGGGCTACTACGAGCAGTACTTC. It specifies CASSLESGGGYYEQYF.

This clone was picked up a small number of times. The chain is built from TRBV7-2 and TRBJ1-2; possible D gene TRBD1, 6 bases. With 1 base removed from V and 5 bases from J, the gap between germline ends came to 11 bases. Germline loops: CDR1 SGHTA, CDR2 FQGNSA. This CDR3 spans 14 amino acids. The CDR3 nucleotides read TGTGCCAGCAGCTTAGGGGGGGGCCTTTATGGCTACACCTTC. Translation: CASSLGGGLYGYTF.

The rearrangement links TRBV4-2 to TRBJ1-2; weak D call: TRBD1 (5 bases). This CDR3 has 14 amino acids. V was cut by 1 base and J by 6 bases, with 12 bases left in between. CDR1 LGHNA and CDR2 YNFKEQ come from the germline V gene. The CDR3 spells CASSQGGTQDGYTF. The CDR3 nucleotides read TGTGCCAGCAGCCAAGGGGGAACACAGGATGGCTACACCTTC.

Only one count was recorded for this clone. V usage is TRBV7-3 and J usage is TRBJ2-1; 9 positions match TRBD2. Germline V gene sequence: CDR1 SGHTA, CDR2 FQGTGA. Unmatched junction bases numbered 7, after V lost 0 bases and J lost 7 bases. The CDR3 loop spans 16 amino acids. The CDR3 coding sequence is TGTGCCAGCAGCTTAACCGGCGGGAGGGCCCAAAATGAGCAGTTCTTC. It is translated as CASSLTGGRAQNEQFF.

This clone was seen a single time. V and J are TRBV5-1 and TRBJ2-2, with a tentative D call TRBD1 (5 bases). V was clipped by 0 bases and J by 5 bases, with 8 bases between them. The CDR3 is made up of 14 amino acids. In germline, CDR1 is SGHRS, CDR2 YFSETQ. The CDR3 loop is CASSLGQLTGELFF. CDR3 DNA: TGCGCCAGCAGCTTGGGACAGTTGACCGGGGAGCTGTTTTTT.

The CDR3 DNA is TGCGCCAGCAGCCAAGAGGTATCGGTCAGGGAAGGAGCTTTCTTT. This codes for CASSQEVSVREGAFF. The gene calls are TRBV4-1 and TRBJ1-1; tentatively, D is TRBD1 (5 bases). Germline V CDR1 and CDR2: MGHRA, YSYEKL. There are 15 residues in the CDR3. V gave up 0 bases and J gave up 10 bases, with 18 bases separating them.